One and the same sample provided the 8 T cell receptor beta chains below, sequenced in a study of blood T cell repertoires in COVID-19. Clones were sequenced by immunoSEQ multiplex PCR, and TCRdb holds only the in-frame ones, with some missing. The sample yields fewer than 300,000 clones, more than 70% seen once. The sample was peripheral blood. The receptors originated from an older man with acute or convalescent COVID-19.

This rearrangement joins TRBV25-1 to TRBJ1-4; 7 bases agree with TRBD1. The CDR3 extends over 16 amino acids. CDR1 is MGHDK and CDR2 is SYGVNS in the germline V gene. Unmatched junction bases numbered 6, after V lost 1 base and J lost 4 bases. CDR3 coding DNA: TGTGCCAGCAGTGAATTTCCGGGACAGAGTAATGAAAAACTGTTTTTT. Its protein product is CASSEFPGQSNEKLFF.

The chain couples TRBV18 to TRBJ2-3; D may be TRBD1 (6 bases). V was clipped by 8 bases and J by 6 bases, with 12 bases between them. The CDR3 extends over 12 amino acids. Germline-derived CDR1 and CDR2 are KGHSH and LQKENI. The CDR3 protein is CASHKRGDTQYF. Written as DNA, the CDR3 is TGTGCCAGCCATAAAAGGGGGGATACGCAGTATTTT.

The rearrangement uses TRBV4-2 and TRBJ2-6, with D perhaps matching TRBD1 (5 bases). CDR1 LGHNA and CDR2 YNFKEQ come from the germline V gene. This CDR3 has 15 residues. V lost 1 base, J lost 2 bases, and 6 bases lay in between. DNA for the CDR3: TGTGCCAGCAGCCAAGCAGGGACTGGGGCCAACGTCCTGACTTTC. It encodes CASSQAGTGANVLTF.

The J gene is TRBJ2-2, the V gene TRBV5-1; 8 bases fit TRBD2. Germline CDR1 is SGHRS and CDR2 is YFSETQ. Germline trimming cut 3 bases from V and 2 bases from J; bases unmatched to any gene: 6. The CDR3 has 16 amino acids. CDR3 loop: CASSWGAGANTGELFF. The CDR3 nucleotides read TGCGCCAGCAGCTGGGGAGCGGGGGCTAACACCGGGGAGCTGTTTTTT.

This chain links TRBV11-2 with TRBJ2-2; 11 positions match TRBD2. Germline V gene data show CDR1 as SGHAT and CDR2 as FQNNGV. This CDR3 is 15 amino acids long. The V segment lost 5 bases and the J segment 4 bases; nucleotides outside the gene matches: 3. As DNA, the CDR3 is TGTGCCAGCAGCCTTGGACTAGCGGGCACCGGGGAGCTGTTTTTT. Translated: CASSLGLAGTGELFF.

A few counts support this clone. V gene TRBV6-5 combines with J gene TRBJ2-7; D is ambiguous. V was shortened by 7 bases and J by 6 bases, with 7 bases between the two germline ends. The CDR3 covers 10 residues. Looked up from germline, CDR1 is MNHEY and CDR2 is SVGAGI. CDR3 bases: TGTGCCAGCATGTCATTCGAGCAGTACTTC. It encodes CASMSFEQYF.

The CDR3 coding sequence is TGTGCCAGCAGCCGTGACAGGTTCTCTGGAAACACCATATATTTT. Its protein product is CASSRDRFSGNTIYF. The gene calls are TRBV5-5 and TRBJ1-3; D is possibly TRBD1 (6 bases). Deletions cut 4 bases from V and 0 bases from J, with 11 bases between. Germline V CDR1 and CDR2: SGHKS, YYEKEE (reference sequence). The CDR3 length is 15 residues.

V usage is TRBV12-3 or TRBV12-4 and J usage is TRBJ1-1; D not certain. The CDR3 length is 13 residues. V shed 5 bases and J shed 1 base, with 8 bases lying between them. The chain's CDR3 is CASSLFSNTEAFF. The CDR3 bases are TGTGCCAGCAGTCTCTTCTCGAACACTGAAGCTTTCTTT.